A selection of T cell receptor beta chains follows, all from one sample in a study of cytomegalovirus exposure and HLA in healthy donors. Sequencing used immunoSEQ multiplex PCR; TCRdb keeps in-frame clones, though not all of them. Across fewer than 100,000 clones, the top ten clones capture 1.3% to 1.5% of the sample. Sequencing was done on a sample of PBMCs. The receptors were sampled from a woman aged 60 to 75 in good health and CMV-seronegative. Both conserved end residues are part of each CDR3. A D gene is named only where the DNA matches it firmly.

V	D	J	CDR3	DNA
TRBV27	NA	TRBJ1-5	CASSLTLLDRLGNQPQHF	TGTGCCAGCAGTTTAACTCTTTTGGACAGATTGGGCAATCAGCCCCAGCATTTT
TRBV6-1	NA	TRBJ2-1	CASSERGNDEQFF	TGTGCCAGCAGTGAAAGGGGGAACGATGAGCAGTTCTTC
TRBV7-6	NA	TRBJ2-1	CASSLEERSYNEQFF	TGTGCCAGCAGCTTAGAGGAGCGGTCCTACAATGAGCAGTTCTTC
TRBV29-1	TRBD2	TRBJ2-3	CSCGAGGSSDTQYF	TGCAGCTGCGGAGCGGGAGGTTCATCAGATACGCAGTATTTT
TRBV10-3	NA	TRBJ1-4	CATTDSHGATNEKLFF	TGTGCCACTACGGACTCCCACGGGGCAACTAATGAAAAACTGTTTTTT
TRBV7-2	TRBD2	TRBJ2-7	CASSGSGSYEQYF	TGTGCCAGCAGCGGGAGCGGGAGCTACGAGCAGTACTTC
TRBV4-1	NA	TRBJ1-1	CASSPGGLPNTEAFF	TGCGCCAGCAGCCCCGGTGGACTACCGAACACTGAAGCTTTCTTT
TRBV19	NA	TRBJ2-1	CASSSPAVNSYNEQFF	TGTGCCAGTAGTAGTCCAGCGGTTAACTCCTACAATGAGCAGTTCTTC
TRBV5-5	NA	TRBJ1-4	CASRFREQHEKLFF	TGTGCCAGCAGATTTCGGGAGCAACATGAAAAACTGTTTTTT
TRBV7-9	NA	TRBJ2-7	CASSTVAFSSYEQYF	TGTGCCAGCAGCACCGTAGCGTTCAGCTCCTACGAGCAGTACTTC
TRBV7-2	TRBD1	TRBJ1-3	CASSWDSASGNTIYF	TGTGCCAGCAGCTGGGACAGCGCTTCTGGAAACACCATATATTTT
TRBV28	TRBD2	TRBJ2-7	CASSLSSGSSYEQYF	TGTGCCAGCAGTTTGAGTAGCGGGAGCTCCTACGAGCAGTACTTC
TRBV6-5	NA	TRBJ1-1	CASSYGGTTGNTEAFF	TGTGCCAGCAGTTACGGGGGAACGACAGGGAACACTGAAGCTTTCTTT
TRBV27	TRBD1	TRBJ2-7	CASSLWGPGQVREQYF	TGTGCCAGCAGTTTATGGGGACCGGGACAGGTCAGAGAGCAGTACTTC
TRBV7-9	TRBD2	TRBJ2-3	CASSSPPSGNTDTQYF	TGTGCCAGCAGCTCCCCCCCAAGCGGGAACACAGATACGCAGTATTTT
TRBV28	NA	TRBJ2-2	CASSFRDTGELFF	TGTGCCAGCAGTTTCAGGGACACCGGGGAGCTGTTTTTT
TRBV10-3	TRBD1	TRBJ2-2	CAIRGQENTGELFF	TGTGCCATCAGGGGACAGGAAAACACCGGGGAGCTGTTTTTT
TRBV7-8	NA	TRBJ1-5	CASSPGTFRGAQPQHF	TGTGCCAGCAGCCCAGGGACGTTCCGGGGGGCCCAGCCCCAGCATTTT
TRBV5-1	NA	TRBJ2-2	CASSWGSTGELFF	TGCGCCAGCAGCTGGGGCAGTACCGGGGAGCTGTTTTTT
TRBV19	NA	TRBJ2-7	CASSIDLPGVYEQYF	TGTGCCAGTAGTATAGATCTCCCAGGGGTGTACGAGCAGTACTTC
TRBV7-9	TRBD1	TRBJ2-7	CASSWEDRAGEQYF	TGTGCCAGCAGCTGGGAGGACAGGGCCGGCGAGCAGTACTTC
TRBV9	NA	TRBJ2-7	CASSEAVNSYEQYF	TGTGCCAGCAGCGAGGCGGTAAACTCCTACGAGCAGTACTTC
TRBV7-2	NA	TRBJ1-5	CASSLQGTGNQPQHF	TGTGCCAGCAGCTTACAGGGCACTGGCAATCAGCCCCAGCATTTT
TRBV29-1	TRBD1	TRBJ2-3	CSSRTGNTDTQYF	TGCAGCTCAAGGACAGGGAATACAGATACGCAGTATTTT
TRBV18	NA	TRBJ1-4	CASSPEFRGGNEKLFF	TGTGCCAGCTCACCAGAGTTCAGGGGTGGTAATGAAAAACTGTTTTTT
TRBV2	NA	TRBJ2-7	CASRPGVLHSYEQYF	TGTGCCAGCCGGCCGGGGGTACTCCACTCCTACGAGCAGTACTTC
TRBV4-3	TRBD1	TRBJ2-7	CASSQNTGTGSYEQYF	TGCGCCAGCAGCCAAAATACCGGGACAGGGTCCTACGAGCAGTACTTC
TRBV6-1	NA	TRBJ2-7	CASSDSWGPSYEQYF	TGTGCCAGCAGTGATTCATGGGGCCCCTCCTACGAGCAGTACTTC
TRBV7-9	NA	TRBJ2-2	CASRTRRDGGLFF	TGTGCCAGCAGGACGCGGAGGGACGGCGGGCTGTTTTTT
TRBV7-2	NA	TRBJ2-2	CASSFGVGELFF	TGTGCCAGCAGCTTCGGGGTCGGGGAGCTGTTTTTT
TRBV19	TRBD2	TRBJ2-7	CASSMIAGGPYEQYF	TGTGCCAGTAGTATGATTGCGGGAGGGCCCTACGAGCAGTACTTC
TRBV2	TRBD2	TRBJ2-3	CASNALAPSTDTQYF	TGTGCCAGCAATGCACTAGCGCCGAGCACAGATACGCAGTATTTT
TRBV27	NA	TRBJ1-2	CVTGDMRDYTF	TGTGTAACGGGGGATATGAGGGACTACACCTTC
TRBV19	NA	TRBJ2-5	CASSRRPPSMRRVETQYF	TGTGCCAGTAGTCGTCGCCCCCCTAGCATGAGACGGGTAGAGACCCAGTACTTC
TRBV4-3	NA	TRBJ2-5	CASSHITPPVSPVAETQYF	TGCGCCAGCAGCCACATTACCCCTCCGGTGTCCCCGGTAGCAGAGACCCAGTACTTC
TRBV7-9	TRBD1	TRBJ1-5	CASSLSGAGGAVQPQHF	TGTGCCAGCAGCTTAAGTGGGGCAGGGGGCGCTGTCCAGCCCCAGCATTTT
TRBV28	NA	TRBJ1-1	CASSFAPGRQGMNTEAFF	TGTGCCAGCAGTTTCGCACCCGGTCGGCAGGGAATGAACACTGAAGCTTTCTTT
TRBV28	NA	TRBJ1-3	CASSLSTTGSSGNTIYF	TGTGCCAGCAGTCTATCTACCACAGGGAGCTCTGGAAACACCATATATTTT
TRBV7-7	NA	TRBJ2-3	CASSLTGSRTDTQYF	TGTGCTAGCAGCTTAACCGGGAGTCGGACAGATACGCAGTATTTT
TRBV28	TRBD1	TRBJ1-2	CASRTGTGGYGYTF	TGTGCCAGCAGAACCGGGACAGGGGGATATGGCTACACCTTC
TRBV6-1	TRBD2	TRBJ2-7	CASSETSGRSYEQYF	TGTGCCAGCAGTGAAACTAGCGGGAGGTCCTACGAGCAGTACTTC
TRBV7-3	TRBD2	TRBJ2-2	CASSLKAGTNTGELFF	TGTGCCAGCAGCTTAAAAGCGGGGACGAACACCGGGGAGCTGTTTTTT
TRBV27	TRBD1	TRBJ2-5	CASSPGQAGTQYF	TGTGCCAGCAGTCCAGGACAGGCGGGGACCCAGTACTTC
TRBV19	TRBD1	TRBJ2-7	CASSAGQVGTYEQYF	TGTGCCAGTAGTGCGGGACAGGTCGGAACCTACGAGCAGTACTTC
TRBV6-5	NA	TRBJ1-6	CASQPSQGYNSPLHF	TGTGCCAGCCAGCCCTCGCAGGGCTATAATTCACCCCTCCACTTT
TRBV7-2	NA	TRBJ2-5	CASRVGHLETQYF	TGTGCCAGCAGGGTGGGGCACCTAGAGACCCAGTACTTC
TRBV7-9	TRBD1	TRBJ1-1	CASSSQGAGTEAFF	TGTGCCAGCAGTTCACAGGGGGCGGGAACTGAAGCTTTCTTT
TRBV28	TRBD2	TRBJ2-2	CASRASGRVGTGELFF	TGTGCCAGCAGGGCTAGCGGGAGGGTCGGAACCGGGGAGCTGTTTTTT
TRBV28	TRBD2	TRBJ2-5	CASSPFGGGTETQYF	TGTGCCAGCAGCCCATTTGGGGGAGGGACGGAGACCCAGTACTTC
TRBV9	NA	TRBJ1-1	CASSSHFGTMNTEAFF	TGTGCCAGCAGCTCTCACTTTGGTACCATGAACACTGAAGCTTTCTTT